This T cell receptor (beta chain) is drawn from a study of T cells after yellow fever vaccination. Template-switching 5'RACE yielded the TCR cDNA; a universal primer site and UMIs were added in the process. TCRdb re-called the 5' RACE reads with MiXCR, one entry per CDR3 protein. Among approximately 330,000 distinct CDR3 sequences listed, roughly an eighth were seen once. General observations from the study: Most primary-vaccination clones recurred post-booster (approximately 95% CD4, 88% CD8).

As for this clonotype: Its specificity is unknown.

V gave up 2 bases and J gave up 7 bases, with 9 bases separating them. The germline CDR1 and CDR2 sequences are SGHTA and FQGNSA. The CDR3 is 13 residues long. The TCR was taken from a man between 18 and 29 years old who received the YFV17D yellow fever vaccine. Sequences were derived from CD4+ T cells sorted from PBMCs, sampled 15 days after the yellow fever booster vaccination. The chain recombines TRBV7-2 with TRBJ1-5; D is perhaps TRBD1 (6 bases). CDR3: CASSLTRGQPQHF. The DNA for the CDR3 is TGTGCCAGCAGCTTAACAAGGGGGCAGCCCCAGCATTTT.